The source of this T cell receptor (beta chain) is a study of T cell changes during pregnancy in multiple sclerosis (dated by TCRdb to between 2019 and 2020). General notes on the study: Changes in the T cell repertoire over the course of pregnancy were examined in this study in women with multiple sclerosis.

The method was the immunoSEQ multiplex PCR assay. Imported from immuneACCESS, the table was reduced by TCRdb to in-frame sequences with V and J called. These copies leave out some clones; in studies compared against another copy, an unresolved V gene accounts for under half, and the cause of the remainder is not known. The sample yields approximately 24,000 clones; more than 85% were counted once. Of the sample, 0.95% to 1.3% is held by the ten largest clones. This clone was observed once. The antigen it recognizes is unknown. No quality values exist for individual bases; no much larger clone is one base distant. Germline trimming amounts to 4 bases on V and 8 bases on J, with 6 as the count of junction bases outside the gene matches. From its cysteine to its phenylalanine, the CDR3 spans 13 amino acids. Here the CDR3 DNA is all that survives: 39 bases in frame from base 1. CDR1 and CDR2, looked up from the germline V gene, are SQVTM and ANQGSEA.

The rearranged segments are TRBV29-1 and TRBJ1-3; TRBD1 matches 9 bases in the middle. The source of this sequence is a female donor in good health, enrolled as a control in a pregnancy study. Sequencing was performed on CD4+ T cells from peripheral blood mononuclear cells, taken in the second trimester of pregnancy. CDR3 region: CSVGGTGSDTIYF. The DNA sequence is TGCAGCGTTGGAGGGACAGGGTCGGACACCATATATTTT.